This TCR beta chain was recovered during a study of blood T cell repertoires in COVID-19. Methods used by the authors: Amplification of reference gene primers provided the estimated nucleated cell counts. The data were produced by immunoSEQ multiplex PCR, yet TCRdb's version contains in-frame clones alone and is incomplete. V and J calls and clone size are as listed in that table; D and trimming were resolved from the DNA. This sample has 75,000 to 100,000 clones, with 83% found just once. In this sample, this clone turned up many times. Other DNA variants within this sample encode the same CDR3. Trimming took 6 bases from V and 2 from J; bases not matched to a gene: 4. Germline V gene sequence: CDR1 KGHSH, CDR2 LQKENI. The CDR3 totals 14 residues.

The clonotype comes from a woman aged 80 or older with acute or convalescent COVID-19. The chain joins TRBV18 to TRBJ2-3; TRBD1 matches at 8 bases. The sample consisted of peripheral blood. CDR3 in amino acids: CASSRQGNTDTQYF. The CDR3 DNA is TGTGCCAGCTCCCGACAGGGGAACACAGATACGCAGTATTTT.